The rows below give T cell receptor beta chains drawn from one sample of a study of kidney transplant recipient with SARS-CoV-2 infection. TCRdb analysed the reads with MiXCR anew, one entry per CDR3 protein. The sample lists about 240,000 distinct CDR3 sequences; under 30% were seen once. This sample comprised a blood sample, obtained at baseline and around day 110 from a kidney transplant recipient. The receptors shown here come from a young adult male patient who had COVID-19 and was a kidney transplant recipient. The graft donor may have contributed some T cells. CDR3s include the opening cysteine and the closing phenylalanine or tryptophan. Each record gives: J gene, V gene, clone size, D gene, CDR3 protein, CDR3 DNA. A D gene is named only where the DNA matches it firmly. Clone size is stated in some rows and not others, as once, few, many or a class when expanded.

>TRBJ2-7|TRBV7-8|many|-
CASTINQNSYEQYF
TGTGCCAGCACCATAAATCAGAACTCCTACGAGCAGTACTTC
>TRBJ2-7|TRBV2|many|-
CASLGGGGYEQYF
TGTGCCAGCTTAGGGGGAGGTGGGTACGAGCAGTACTTC
>TRBJ1-2|TRBV7-4|many|-
CASSVRISARKTYGYTF
TGTGCCAGCAGCGTGCGGATTTCAGCTCGAAAGACCTATGGCTACACCTTC
>TRBJ2-1|TRBV7-2|many|-
CASSLTRVSNEQFF
TGTGCCAGCAGCTTAACGCGCGTCAGCAATGAGCAGTTCTTC
>TRBJ2-6|TRBV6-5|many|-
CASSHLGGDSGANVLTF
TGTGCCAGCTCCCACCTCGGCGGAGACTCTGGGGCCAACGTCCTGACTTTC
>TRBJ2-3|TRBV24-1|many|-
CATQSITDTQYF
TGTGCCACCCAGTCAATCACAGATACGCAGTATTTT
>TRBJ2-3|TRBV6-5|many|-
CASSRDFSTDTQYF
TGTGCCAGCAGCCGAGATTTTTCCACAGATACGCAGTATTTT
>TRBJ2-2|TRBV6-5|many|TRBD2
CASSYKGLATGELFF
TGTGCCAGCAGTTACAAGGGACTAGCAACCGGGGAGCTGTTTTTT
>TRBJ2-5|TRBV30|many|-
CAWTMSPGVGRTQYF
TGTGCCTGGACCATGTCTCCAGGGGTGGGGAGGACCCAGTACTTC
>TRBJ2-5|TRBV19|many|-
CASSLGQKETQYF
TGTGCCAGTAGTCTCGGACAGAAAGAGACCCAGTACTTC
>TRBJ1-1|TRBV3-1|many|-
CASSSAYPISIRTEAFF
TGTGCCAGCAGCTCGGCATATCCCATTTCAATTCGCACTGAAGCTTTCTTT
>TRBJ1-1|TRBV3-1|few|-
CASSRHCPISIRTEAFF
TGTGCCAGCAGCAGACATTGTCCCATTTCAATTCGCACTGAAGCTTTCTTT
>TRBJ2-1|TRBV12-3/TRBV12-4|many|-
CASSSVSWDEQFF
TGTGCCAGCAGTTCTGTTAGCTGGGATGAGCAGTTCTTC
>TRBJ1-2|TRBV10-1|many|-
CASSVALRSRKTYGYTF
TGCGCCAGCAGTGTAGCGTTAAGATCGCGAAAGACCTATGGCTACACCTTC
>TRBJ1-2|TRBV6-8|many|-
CASSASTRSRKTYGHTF
TGTGCCAGCAGTGCTTCCACACGCTCTAGAAAGACCTATGGCCACACCTTC
>TRBJ2-5|TRBV18|many|TRBD2
CASSPWTIAGEETQYF
TGTGCCAGCTCACCCTGGACTATAGCGGGAGAAGAGACCCAGTACTTC
>TRBJ1-4|TRBV7-6|many|TRBD1
CASSFQGANEKLFF
TGTGCCAGCAGCTTTCAGGGGGCTAATGAAAAACTGTTTTTT
>TRBJ1-5|TRBV20-1|few|-
CSAAGVRGNQPQHF
TGCAGTGCAGCCGGTGTCAGGGGAAATCAGCCCCAGCATTTT
>TRBJ1-1|TRBV5-1|-|TRBD1
CASSLATGGGRTAEAFF
TGCGCCAGCAGCTTGGCCACAGGGGGCGGAAGAACAGCTGAAGCTTTCTTT
>TRBJ2-1|TRBV20-1|few|TRBD2
CSARVSGRDGREQFF
TGCAGTGCCAGGGTTAGCGGGAGGGATGGTAGGGAGCAGTTCTTC
>TRBJ1-5|TRBV2|many|-
CASSDSNQPQHF
TGTGCCAGCAGTGACAGCAATCAGCCCCAGCATTTT
>TRBJ2-7|TRBV7-6|many|TRBD1
CASSGTGASYEQYF
TGTGCCAGCAGTGGGACAGGGGCTTCCTACGAGCAGTACTTC
>TRBJ2-7|TRBV23-1|many|-
CASSRPRESVSSYEQYF
TGCGCCAGCAGTCGACCGAGAGAAAGCGTCAGCTCCTACGAGCAGTACTTC
>TRBJ2-7|TRBV5-1|many|-
CASSGGLNEQYF
TGCGCCAGCAGCGGGGGACTTAACGAGCAGTACTTC
>TRBJ2-7|TRBV28|many|-
CASSLGVRRSSYEQYF
TGTGCCAGCAGTTTAGGCGTGCGGAGGAGCTCCTACGAGCAGTACTTC
>TRBJ1-2|TRBV3-1|many|TRBD1
CASSQAGTGRGYTF
TGTGCCAGCAGCCAAGCCGGGACAGGGCGAGGCTACACCTTC
>TRBJ2-2|TRBV18|few|-
CVSSPGTGELFF
TGTGTCAGCTCACCGGGAACCGGGGAGCTGTTTTTT
>TRBJ2-5|TRBV20-1|few|TRBD2
CSARSLDGGETQYF
TGCAGTGCTAGGTCTTTGGACGGGGGGGAGACCCAGTACTTC
>TRBJ2-7|TRBV6-6|many|TRBD1
CASSYADRDYEQYF
TGTGCCAGCAGTTACGCGGACAGGGACTACGAGCAGTACTTC
>TRBJ1-2|TRBV25-1|many|-
CASSIRLELGKTYGYTF
TGTGCCAGCAGTATAAGGTTAGAACTGGGAAAGACCTATGGCTACACCTTC
>TRBJ1-2|TRBV11-3|many|-
CASSRTLDLGKTYGYTF
TGTGCCAGCAGCCGTACACTCGATCTCGGAAAGACCTATGGCTACACCTTC
>TRBJ2-5|TRBV6-5|few|TRBD2
CASTPLAGGGETQYF
TGTGCCAGCACTCCACTAGCGGGAGGGGGAGAGACCCAGTACTTC
>TRBJ1-1|TRBV7-8|many|TRBD1
CASSLGTGGSGTEAFF
TGTGCCAGCAGCCTCGGGACAGGGGGATCGGGGACTGAAGCTTTCTTT
>TRBJ2-3|TRBV7-2|many|TRBD2
CASNPDSGGTDTQYF
TGTGCCAGCAACCCTGATAGCGGGGGCACAGATACGCAGTATTTT
>TRBJ2-5|TRBV10-1|few|-
CASSDRGIETQYF
TGCGCCAGCAGTGACCGAGGGATCGAGACCCAGTACTTC
>TRBJ1-2|TRBV12-3/TRBV12-4|many|TRBD1
CASSQGGSFRKTYGYTF
TGTGCCAGCAGTCAGGGGGGCAGCTTCCGAAAGACCTATGGCTACACCTTC
>TRBJ1-1|TRBV18|many|TRBD1
CASSPGQEFTEAFF
TGTGCCAGCTCACCGGGACAGGAATTTACTGAAGCTTTCTTT
>TRBJ2-1|TRBV9|many|-
CASSVTPQGGSSYNEQFF
TGTGCCAGCAGCGTAACCCCTCAGGGAGGTAGCTCCTACAATGAGCAGTTCTTC
>TRBJ1-1|TRBV20-1|many|-
CSARESSKNTEAFF
TGCAGTGCTAGAGAGTCAAGTAAAAACACTGAAGCTTTCTTT
>TRBJ2-3|TRBV11-1|-|TRBD1
CASKRQGTQYF
TGTGCCAGCAAGAGACAGGGAACGCAGTATTTT
>TRBJ2-7|TRBV30|many|TRBD2
CAWSGRGSGGSSYEQYF
TGTGCCTGGAGTGGAAGGGGAAGCGGGGGGAGCTCCTACGAGCAGTACTTC
>TRBJ1-1|TRBV5-4|many|-
CASSTDTANSGNTEAFF
TGTGCCAGCAGCACGGACACCGCCAATTCCGGGAACACTGAAGCTTTCTTT
>TRBJ1-2|TRBV7-2|-|-
CASSQLRFTRRTYGYTF
TGTGCCAGCAGCCAACTGCGGTTTACCCGAAGGACCTATGGCTACACCTTC
>TRBJ1-2|TRBV9|many|-
CASRVVYSRKTYGYTF
TGTGCCAGCCGGGTAGTGTACTCAAGAAAGACCTATGGCTACACCTTC